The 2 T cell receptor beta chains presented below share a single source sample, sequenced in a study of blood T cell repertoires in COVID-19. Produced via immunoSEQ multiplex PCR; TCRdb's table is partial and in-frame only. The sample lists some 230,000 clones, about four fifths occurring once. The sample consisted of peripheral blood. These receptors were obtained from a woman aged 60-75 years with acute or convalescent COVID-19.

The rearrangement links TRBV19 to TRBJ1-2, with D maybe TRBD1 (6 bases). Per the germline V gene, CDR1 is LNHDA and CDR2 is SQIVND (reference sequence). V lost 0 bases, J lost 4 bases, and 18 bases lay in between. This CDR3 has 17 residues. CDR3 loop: CASSIDPTRGAFYGYTF. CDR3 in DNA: TGTGCCAGTAGTATAGATCCCACTCGGGGGGCTTTCTATGGCTACACCTTC.

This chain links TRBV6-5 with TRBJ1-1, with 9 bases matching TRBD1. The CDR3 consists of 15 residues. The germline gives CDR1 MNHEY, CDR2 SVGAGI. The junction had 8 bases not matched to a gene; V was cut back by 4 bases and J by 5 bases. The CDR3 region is CASSLDRGQDTEAFF. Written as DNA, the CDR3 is TGTGCCAGCAGTTTGGACAGGGGTCAAGATACTGAAGCTTTCTTT.